Listed below are T cell receptor beta chains from one sample, sequenced in a study of CD8+ T cells in alopecia areata. The data were produced by immunoSEQ multiplex PCR, yet TCRdb's version contains in-frame clones alone and is incomplete. The table includes 130,000 to 150,000 clones, roughly four fifths detected once. The input for sequencing was CD8+ T cells sorted from blood, taken at week 4, from a patient treated with tofacitinib. The receptors come from a human donor with alopecia areata. Both conserved end residues are part of each CDR3. The D gene is left open where the match is weak. Expanded clones are given a class, and other clones once, few, many or no size at all.

J | size | D | V | CDR3 | DNA
TRBJ2-1 | - | TRBD1 | TRBV7-6 | CASSYGTGYYNEQFF | TGTGCCAGCAGCTACGGGACAGGCTATTACAATGAGCAGTTCTTC
TRBJ1-3 | - | - | TRBV6-5 | CASSHGGRGNTIYF | TGTGCCAGCAGCCACGGGGGCCGGGGAAACACCATATATTTT
TRBJ2-2 | - | TRBD2 | TRBV4-1 | CASSRSGLAGVTNTGELFF | TGCGCCAGCAGCCGATCGGGACTAGCGGGGGTTACTAACACCGGGGAGCTGTTTTTT
TRBJ1-2 | - | TRBD1 | TRBV29-1 | CSVEPPPGTGYLGDYGYTF | TGCAGCGTTGAGCCGCCCCCCGGGACAGGTTACCTAGGGGACTATGGCTACACCTTC
TRBJ2-3 | - | - | TRBV27 | CASSLSGGFPPDTQYF | TGTGCCAGCAGTTTATCTGGGGGGTTCCCCCCGGATACGCAGTATTTT
TRBJ1-2 | once | TRBD1 | TRBV10-3 | CAISERTGGLDYGYTF | TGTGCCATCAGTGAAAGAACAGGGGGGCTAGACTATGGCTACACCTTC
TRBJ2-5 | - | - | TRBV7-9 | CASSSQGIRETQYF | TGTGCCAGCAGCTCGCAGGGGATCCGAGAGACCCAGTACTTC
TRBJ1-1 | - | TRBD1 | TRBV7-9 | CASSQTQGENTEAFF | TGTGCCAGCAGCCAAACACAGGGGGAGAACACTGAAGCTTTCTTT
TRBJ2-1 | few | TRBD2 | TRBV29-1 | CSDIGLASEQFF | TGCAGCGACATAGGACTAGCGAGCGAGCAGTTCTTC
TRBJ2-7 | - | TRBD1 | TRBV30 | CAWRPDAGQGFSYEQYF | TGTGCCTGGAGGCCCGATGCCGGACAGGGTTTCTCCTACGAGCAGTACTTC
TRBJ2-1 | - | - | TRBV6-5 | CASSYSPGDNEQFF | TGTGCCAGCAGTTACTCGCCAGGGGATAATGAGCAGTTCTTC
TRBJ2-2 | - | - | TRBV6-1 | CASSVAGWLFF | TGTGCCAGCAGTGTGGCAGGGTGGCTGTTTTTT
TRBJ2-1 | - | - | TRBV27 | CASSFAQHNEQFF | TGTGCCAGCAGTTTCGCACAGCACAATGAGCAGTTCTTC